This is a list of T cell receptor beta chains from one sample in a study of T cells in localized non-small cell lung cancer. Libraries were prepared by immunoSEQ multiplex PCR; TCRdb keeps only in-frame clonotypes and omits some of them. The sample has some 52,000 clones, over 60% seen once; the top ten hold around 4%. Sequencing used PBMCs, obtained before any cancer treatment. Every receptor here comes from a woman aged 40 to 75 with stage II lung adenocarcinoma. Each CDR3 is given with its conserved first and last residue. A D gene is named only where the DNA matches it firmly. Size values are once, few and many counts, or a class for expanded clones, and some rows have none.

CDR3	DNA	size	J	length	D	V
CASSLGPGDTGELFF	TGTGCCAGCAGCTTGGGGCCGGGAGACACCGGGGAGCTGTTTTTT	-	TRBJ2-2	15	-	TRBV5-4
CASSSTGSKKDTQYF	TGCGCCAGCAGCTCGACAGGGTCTAAGAAAGATACGCAGTATTTT	few	TRBJ2-3	15	TRBD1	TRBV5-1
CASSERRQVTDTQYF	TGTGCCAGCAGCGAAAGGAGACAGGTCACAGATACGCAGTATTTT	once	TRBJ2-3	15	-	TRBV7-9
CSVGEDTQYF	TGCAGCGTTGGGGAAGATACGCAGTATTTT	once	TRBJ2-3	10	-	TRBV29-1
CASSRINTEAFF	TGTGCCAGCAGCCGCATCAACACTGAAGCTTTCTTT	medium-sized	TRBJ1-1	12	-	TRBV5-6
CASSPDRVTDTQYF	TGTGCCAGCAGCCCCGACAGGGTTACAGATACGCAGTATTTT	-	TRBJ2-3	14	TRBD1	TRBV7-2
CASSQTDSNQPQHF	TGTGCCAGCAGCCAGACAGATAGCAATCAGCCCCAGCATTTT	-	TRBJ1-5	14	-	TRBV7-8
CASSPKADTQYF	TGTGCCAGCTCACCAAAAGCGGATACGCAGTATTTT	-	TRBJ2-3	12	-	TRBV18
CASSRGVIGNIQYF	TGCGCCAGCAGCCGAGGGGTGATCGGAAACATTCAGTACTTC	-	TRBJ2-4	14	-	TRBV4-1
CASSLGRGPGAGAFF	TGCGCCAGCAGCTTGGGCCGGGGACCCGGGGCCGGGGCTTTCTTT	-	TRBJ1-1	15	-	TRBV5-1
CASSRQGGGSGGYTF	TGCGCCAGCAGTCGGCAGGGCGGGGGTAGTGGGGGCTACACCTTC	-	TRBJ1-2	15	-	TRBV10-2
CAIQGGGDEQYF	TGTGCCATCCAGGGCGGCGGAGATGAGCAGTACTTC	-	TRBJ2-7	12	-	TRBV10-3
CACQRGQSTDTQYF	TGTGCCTGCCAGCGGGGGCAAAGCACAGATACGCAGTATTTT	-	TRBJ2-3	14	TRBD2	TRBV6-1
CASSSPPGGAFF	TGTGCCAGCAGCTCTCCTCCGGGTGGGGCTTTCTTT	few	TRBJ1-1	12	-	TRBV7-3
CASSFQATGIVYEQYF	TGTGCCAGCAGTTTTCAAGCGACAGGTATTGTCTACGAGCAGTACTTC	few	TRBJ2-7	16	-	TRBV28
CASSPPDSLYTGELFF	TGTGCCAGCAGTCCCCCGGACAGTCTTTACACCGGGGAGCTGTTTTTT	-	TRBJ2-2	16	-	TRBV2
CASRRGGGKETQYF	TGCGCCAGCAGGCGGGGAGGCGGAAAAGAGACCCAGTACTTC	-	TRBJ2-5	14	-	TRBV4-1
CASSQSWTVNSPLHF	TGCGCCAGCAGCCAATCCTGGACGGTTAATTCACCCCTCCACTTT	few	TRBJ1-6	15	-	TRBV4-1
CASRQGVMTTEAFF	TGTGCCAGCCGCCAAGGAGTGATGACCACTGAAGCTTTCTTT	-	TRBJ1-1	14	-	TRBV5-6
CASSSCTDTQYF	TGTGCCAGCAGCTCCTGCACAGATACGCAGTATTTT	-	TRBJ2-3	12	-	TRBV7-2
CASSSDWSNEQFF	TGTGCCAGCAGCTCGGACTGGAGCAATGAGCAGTTCTTC	once	TRBJ2-1	13	-	TRBV7-3
CASSLEGRLTFF	TGTGCCAGCAGCTTAGAAGGCCGCCTGACTTTCTTT	-	TRBJ1-1	12	-	TRBV7-9
CASSLEGSASSNQPQHF	TGTGCCAGCAGCTTAGAAGGGAGCGCTAGTAGCAATCAGCCCCAGCATTTT	-	TRBJ1-5	17	-	TRBV7-2
CASRGTADNEQFF	TGTGCCTCAAGGGGGACAGCTGACAATGAGCAGTTCTTC	-	TRBJ2-1	13	TRBD1	TRBV10-3
CASSFRPNQPQHF	TGTGCCAGCAGTTTCCGCCCTAATCAGCCCCAGCATTTT	-	TRBJ1-5	13	-	TRBV27
CASSYRGDTEAFF	TGTGCCAGCAGTTATAGGGGTGACACTGAAGCTTTCTTT	-	TRBJ1-1	13	-	TRBV6-1
CASSTQMNTEAFF	TGTGCCAGCAGCACACAGATGAACACTGAAGCTTTCTTT	-	TRBJ1-1	13	-	TRBV14
CASSVYPGKGYEQYF	TGTGCCAGCAGTGTTTACCCAGGGAAGGGGTACGAGCAGTACTTC	medium-sized	TRBJ2-7	15	-	TRBV2
CASSLYVTSGNTIYF	TGTGCCAGCAGTTTATACGTCACCTCTGGAAACACCATATATTTT	-	TRBJ1-3	15	-	TRBV28
CASREGAFNTGELFF	TGTGCCAGCAGGGAGGGGGCCTTTAACACCGGGGAGCTGTTTTTT	-	TRBJ2-2	15	-	TRBV6-1
CASSLAGEGPNQPQHF	TGTGCCAGCAGCTTAGCGGGTGAGGGGCCCAATCAGCCCCAGCATTTT	-	TRBJ1-5	16	-	TRBV7-8
CASSLAPGRGYMGTEAFF	TGTGCCAGCAGCTTAGCCCCAGGCCGGGGCTACATGGGAACTGAAGCTTTCTTT	-	TRBJ1-1	18	-	TRBV11-1
CASSLARGLADNTGELFF	TGTGCCAGCAGCTTAGCGAGGGGACTAGCGGACAACACCGGGGAGCTGTTTTTT	-	TRBJ2-2	18	TRBD2	TRBV7-9
CAISESGGEINEQFF	TGTGCCATCAGTGAAAGCGGGGGGGAGATCAATGAGCAGTTCTTC	-	TRBJ2-1	15	TRBD2	TRBV10-3
CATSRPQRGSTDTQYF	TGTGCCACCAGCAGACCCCAGCGGGGAAGCACAGATACGCAGTATTTT	-	TRBJ2-3	16	TRBD2	TRBV15
CASSATGNTEAFF	TGTGCCAGCAGCGCGACAGGGAACACTGAAGCTTTCTTT	once	TRBJ1-1	13	-	TRBV9
CASSGGNPNYGYTF	TGTGCCAGCAGTGGGGGCAATCCCAACTATGGCTACACCTTC	few	TRBJ1-2	14	-	TRBV2
CASSLVAGTGGAETQYF	TGTGCCAGCAGCTTAGTGGCCGGGACAGGGGGCGCGGAGACCCAGTACTTC	once	TRBJ2-5	17	TRBD1	TRBV7-2
CASSRTGSYEQYF	TGTGCCAGCAGCAGAACAGGATCCTACGAGCAGTACTTC	-	TRBJ2-7	13	-	TRBV6-1
CASSLDRAGGKHSGNTIYF	TGTGCCAGCAGCTTAGACCGGGCCGGCGGGAAACACTCTGGAAACACCATATATTTT	-	TRBJ1-3	19	-	TRBV11-3
CSVAGGTGELFF	TGCAGCGTTGCTGGGGGCACTGGGGAGCTGTTTTTT	-	TRBJ2-2	12	-	TRBV29-1
CASKKGGNNREKLFF	TGTGCCAGCAAGAAAGGCGGAAACAACCGTGAAAAACTGTTTTTT	-	TRBJ1-4	15	-	TRBV25-1
CASSQDPGGRGVETQYF	TGCGCCAGCAGCCAAGATCCTGGGGGGCGAGGGGTAGAGACCCAGTACTTC	-	TRBJ2-5	17	-	TRBV4-1
CASAGGGGEKLFF	TGTGCCTCCGCTGGGGGAGGAGGTGAAAAACTGTTTTTT	-	TRBJ1-4	13	-	TRBV30
CASSRDRGRGMLF	TGTGCCAGCAGTAGGGACAGGGGCCGAGGGATGCTCTTC	few	TRBJ2-1	13	TRBD1	TRBV28
CASSASGALGSNEQFF	TGTGCCAGCAGTGCATCCGGGGCCCTGGGGTCAAATGAGCAGTTCTTC	-	TRBJ2-1	16	-	TRBV6-4
CASSQGGASGGTDTQYF	TGTGCCAGCAGCCAAGGGGGGGCTAGCGGGGGTACAGATACGCAGTATTTT	-	TRBJ2-3	17	TRBD2	TRBV4-2
CASSRLAGGPNEQFF	TGTGCCAGCTCCCGACTAGCGGGGGGTCCCAATGAGCAGTTCTTC	-	TRBJ2-1	15	TRBD2	TRBV18
CASSLAPGDYSGYTF	TGTGCCAGCAGCTTAGCGCCAGGGGACTATAGTGGCTACACCTTC	few	TRBJ1-2	15	-	TRBV7-2
CASSFLGTGEKLFF	TGTGCCAGCAGCTTTTTGGGAACTGGTGAAAAACTGTTTTTT	-	TRBJ1-4	14	-	TRBV5-6
CATSGVRDEKLFF	TGCGCCACCTCGGGGGTACGGGATGAAAAACTGTTTTTT	-	TRBJ1-4	13	-	TRBV10-1
CASSLNLGAYGYTF	TGTGCCAGCAGCTTAAATCTGGGGGCCTATGGCTACACCTTC	medium-sized	TRBJ1-2	14	-	TRBV7-2
CASSSVTRWDWETQYF	TGTGCCAGCAGTTCCGTGACTAGGTGGGATTGGGAGACCCAGTACTTC	-	TRBJ2-5	16	-	TRBV6-5
CASSSLQGSGSGTQYF	TGTGCCAGCAGCTCCCTCCAGGGTTCGGGTTCGGGTACGCAGTATTTT	-	TRBJ2-3	16	-	TRBV7-8
CASSSGAGRSSDAYGYTF	TGTGCCAGCAGCTCGGGGGCAGGTCGCTCGTCTGACGCATATGGCTACACCTTC	medium-sized	TRBJ1-2	18	-	TRBV11-1
CASSLVSGTGDSNQPQHF	TGTGCCAGCTCACTTGTCTCCGGGACAGGGGATAGCAATCAGCCCCAGCATTTT	-	TRBJ1-5	18	TRBD1	TRBV18
CASSIPWEVAFF	TGTGCCAGCAGCATCCCGTGGGAGGTAGCTTTCTTT	-	TRBJ1-1	12	-	TRBV7-2
CASSPALGTFDTEAFF	TGTGCCAGCTCACCAGCCCTTGGTACATTCGACACTGAAGCTTTCTTT	-	TRBJ1-1	16	-	TRBV18